A selection of T cell receptor beta chains follows, all from one sample in a study of CD8+ T cells in alopecia areata. Generated by immunoSEQ multiplex PCR, the TCRdb table keeps only in-frame clones and is missing some. The table has under 4,500 clones, roughly 71% seen once; the top ten hold around 9.3%. Sequences were derived from skin, sampled at week 24, from a patient treated with tofacitinib. The receptors were sampled from a human donor with alopecia areata. CDR3s include the opening cysteine and the closing phenylalanine or tryptophan. The D gene is left open where the match is weak. The size field is filled for only some rows; it gives once, few, many or a size class.

TGTGCCAGCAGTCGGGGTTTCGAGCAGTACTTC	CASSRGFEQYF	.	.	TRBV28	TRBJ2-7
TGTGCCATCAGTGAGACCGACATCAGGTCCTCCTACGAGCAGTACTTC	CAISETDIRSSYEQYF	few	.	TRBV10-3	TRBJ2-7
TGCAGCGCCGCAGACAGGGGGCATGAGCAGTTCTTC	CSAADRGHEQFF	few	TRBD1	TRBV29-1	TRBJ2-1
TGCGCCAGCAGCCATAGACAGGGAGCGGACCGGCCAGGGAGGTCGGACGAGCAGTACTTC	CASSHRQGADRPGRSDEQYF	.	.	TRBV4-1	TRBJ2-7
TGCGCCAGCAGCTTTGAAACTAGCACAGATACGCAGTATTTT	CASSFETSTDTQYF	once	.	TRBV5-1	TRBJ2-3
TGTGCCTGGAGTCGAGAGGTCGGTGGCAGGGTGGACTATGGCTACACCTTC	CAWSREVGGRVDYGYTF	.	.	TRBV30	TRBJ1-2
TGTGCCAGCAGCTCAGAAATGGTAGCGGGGGCAGATACGCAGTATTTT	CASSSEMVAGADTQYF	.	TRBD2	TRBV9	TRBJ2-3
TGCAGCGTTTCTGGGGGCTCCAGGGGGGAGGAAAAACTGTTTTTT	CSVSGGSRGEEKLFF	.	TRBD1	TRBV29-1	TRBJ1-4
TGTGCCAGCAGCGTGCACAGGGGATCCCGCGGTGGCACTGAAGCTTTCTTT	CASSVHRGSRGGTEAFF	.	TRBD1	TRBV7-9	TRBJ1-1
TGTGCCAGCAGCGTAGCTTTAGGGGTTACCTACGAGCAGTACTTC	CASSVALGVTYEQYF	.	.	TRBV9	TRBJ2-7
TGTGCCAGCAGCTCGGTGAACACCGGGGAGCTGTTTTTT	CASSSVNTGELFF	.	.	TRBV11-2	TRBJ2-2
TGTGCCTGTACAGCTCTATTAGGCTACACCTTC	CACTALLGYTF	.	.	TRBV30	TRBJ1-2
TGCGCCAGCAGCCAATGGGGACTCAAAGAGACCCAGTACTTC	CASSQWGLKETQYF	.	.	TRBV4-1	TRBJ2-5
TGTGCCAGTAGTACGAATCCGGACAGCGGAAGCAATCAGCCCCAGCATTTT	CASSTNPDSGSNQPQHF	.	.	TRBV19	TRBJ1-5
TGTGCCAGCTCAGCTCTCCTCTACGAGCAGTACTTC	CASSALLYEQYF	.	.	TRBV18	TRBJ2-7
TGTGCCAGCGGGGGAGCAAATGAAAAACTGTTTTTT	CASGGANEKLFF	.	.	TRBV6-6	TRBJ1-4
TGTGCCTGGAGCGATAGCTCCTACAATGAGCAGTTCTTC	CAWSDSSYNEQFF	.	.	TRBV30	TRBJ2-1
TGTGCCAGCAGCTTAGTGAGGACAGGGGGGGGCCTCCAAGAGACCCAGTACTTC	CASSLVRTGGGLQETQYF	.	TRBD1	TRBV11-2	TRBJ2-5
TGTGCCAGCAGTCCCCCTGGATCCTACGAGCAGTACTTC	CASSPPGSYEQYF	.	.	TRBV28	TRBJ2-7
TGTGCCAGCAGTTATACAGGGGCCGAGGGCTACACCTTC	CASSYTGAEGYTF	.	TRBD1	TRBV7-9	TRBJ1-2